The 22 T cell receptor beta chains reported below all come from one sample, sequenced in a study of blood T cell repertoires in COVID-19. Profiled with immunoSEQ multiplex PCR; TCRdb holds only in-frame clones, not every one. Here the sample spans around 140,000 clones, 80% to 90% being singletons. Sequenced input: peripheral blood. These receptors were taken from a man aged 55 to 70 with active or convalescent COVID-19.

This clone was observed a single time. The rearrangement uses TRBV2 and TRBJ1-1; D is perhaps TRBD1 (5 bases). CDR3 size: 14 residues. Germline assignment: CDR1 SNHLY and CDR2 FYNNEI. The V gene lost 4 bases and the J gene lost 1 base, with 10 bases spanning the gap. The CDR3 DNA reads as TGTGCCAGCAGTGTACCGACAGAGAACACTGAAGCTTTCTTT. Translation gives CASSVPTENTEAFF.

The chain joins TRBV7-8 to TRBJ2-7; 7 bases agree with TRBD2. V was clipped by 1 base and J by 2 bases; unmatched bases: 8. This CDR3 has 16 amino acids. Germline V CDR1 and CDR2: SGHVS, FQNEAQ. DNA for the CDR3: TGTGCCAGCAGCTTAGTCTGGGACTACCGAGCCTACGAGCAGTACTTC. Its protein product is CASSLVWDYRAYEQYF.

The chain recombines TRBV5-4 with TRBJ1-2, with 8 bases lining up with TRBD1. CDR1 is SGHNT and CDR2 is YYREEE in the germline V gene (reference sequence). V was pared by 3 bases and J by 6 bases, with 13 bases of the junction left unmatched. The CDR3 covers 16 residues. Written as DNA, the CDR3 is TGTGCCAGCAGCTCAGCCCAACGGTCAGGGGGCGATGGCTACACCTTC. This sequence encodes CASSSAQRSGGDGYTF.

The chain is built from TRBV10-3 and TRBJ2-1, with TRBD2 matching over 7 bases. Germline V gene lookup returns CDR1 ENHRY and CDR2 SYGVKD. The junction had 13 bases not matched to a gene; V was cut back by 2 bases and J by 9 bases. The CDR3 sequence is 16 residues long. DNA for the CDR3: TGTGCCATCAGTGAGATGTTAGGCGGGGGATCGGGTGAGCAGTTCTTC. Its protein is CAISEMLGGGSGEQFF.

This chain uses TRBV5-4 with TRBJ1-2; 8 positions match TRBD1. The germline V gene has CDR1 SGHNT and CDR2 YYREEE (reference sequence). The junction had 2 bases not matched to a gene; V was cut back by 0 bases and J by 7 bases. This CDR3 is built from 13 residues. The CDR3 DNA follows: TGTGCCAGCAGCTTGGGACAGGGGACTGGCTACACCTTC. This gives the protein CASSLGQGTGYTF.

CDR3 nucleotides: TGTGCCAGCAGACGGGAGGTCGGGGAGCTGTTTTTT. It encodes CASRREVGELFF. The V call is TRBV6-5, the J call TRBJ2-2; 7 nucleotides align to TRBD2. This CDR3 spans 12 amino acids. Looked up from germline, CDR1 is MNHEY and CDR2 is SVGAGI. The trim removed 6 bases at V and 7 bases at J, leaving 2 bases unmatched.

The gene calls are TRBV19 and TRBJ2-1; 12 nucleotides align to TRBD2. Trimming took 5 bases from V and 9 from J; bases not matched to a gene: 8. The CDR3 spans 15 residues. Germline assignment: CDR1 LNHDA and CDR2 SQIVND (reference sequence). CDR3 sequence (DNA): TGTGCCAGTAGTGGCGGGACTAGCGGGTATGGTGAGCAGTTCTTC. As protein: CASSGGTSGYGEQFF. Full variable domain (remainder filled in from reference TRBV19 and TRBJ2-1): DGGITQSPKYLFRKEGQNVTLSCEQNLNHDAMYWYRQDPGQGLRLIYYSQIVNDFQKGDIAEGYSVSREKKESFPLTVTSAQKNPTAFYLCASSGGTSGYGEQFFGPGTRLTVL.

CDR3 DNA sequence: TGTGCCAGCAGCTTGGAGAAGGGGTCACCCCTCCACTTT. It specifies CASSLEKGSPLHF. V usage is TRBV5-8 and J usage is TRBJ1-6, with a tentative D call TRBD1 (5 bases). The germline V and J ends were trimmed by 0 bases and 10 bases, with 8 bases remaining between them. CDR1 and CDR2 (germline): SGHTS, YDEGEE. This CDR3 contains 13 residues.

Turning to this clone: The sample holds other DNA sequences that translate to the same CDR3. The chain uses TRBV5-1 and TRBJ2-3; TRBD2 matches at 9 bases. This CDR3 spans 16 amino acids. Germline V gene sequence: CDR1 SGHRS, CDR2 YFSETQ. Trimming cost V 0 bases and J 6 bases; bases outside gene matches: 8. CDR3 loop: CASSLEGSGSTDTQYF. The CDR3 bases are TGCGCCAGCAGCTTGGAAGGTAGCGGGAGTACGGATACGCAGTATTTT.

The chain carries TRBV19 and TRBJ2-7, with a weak D call TRBD1 (5 bases). Trimming cost V 4 bases and J 6 bases, with 13 bases left between them. Germline V CDR1 and CDR2: LNHDA, SQIVND (reference sequence). This CDR3 has 13 residues. The CDR3 reads CASSSTSGREQYF. Here the CDR3 DNA reads TGTGCCAGTAGTAGTACTTCAGGGCGCGAGCAGTACTTC.

The chain couples TRBV4-1 to TRBJ2-4; 12 bases agree with TRBD2. Germline CDR1 is MGHRA and CDR2 is YSYEKL. V lost 5 bases and J lost 3; bases outside the gene matches: 5. The CDR3 loop spans 16 amino acids. The CDR3 reads CASSSRLAGDKNIQYF. The CDR3 DNA sequence: TGCGCCAGCAGCTCTCGACTAGCGGGAGACAAAAACATTCAGTACTTC.

The V gene is TRBV24-1, the J gene TRBJ1-2; 9 positions agree with TRBD1. J lost 2 bases, V lost 3 bases, and 6 bases had no gene match. The CDR3 sequence is 16 residues long. Germline CDR1 and CDR2: KGHDR and SFDVKD. CDR3 loop: CATSDGPGQGNYGYTF. The CDR3 bases are TGTGCCACCAGTGATGGACCGGGACAGGGAAACTATGGCTACACCTTC.

This clone was detected only once. The rearrangement links TRBV7-9 to TRBJ2-5, with a tentative D call TRBD1 (5 bases). In germline, CDR1 is SEHNR, CDR2 FQNEAQ (reference sequence). CDR3 length: 16 residues. V lost 4 bases and J lost 2, with 17 bases in between. The CDR3 protein is CASSSTLTASQETQYF. CDR3 DNA: TGTGCCAGCAGCTCTACTCTGACAGCATCTCAAGAGACCCAGTACTTC.

The chain joins TRBV23-1 to TRBJ1-5; D unclear. TRBV23-1 has ORF status, its function being uncertain. The CDR3 runs to 18 residues. Trimming cost V 2 bases and J 2 bases, with 19 bases left between them. CDR3 residues: CASSQLIESDIRNQPQHF. The CDR3 DNA is TGCGCCAGCAGTCAACTAATAGAGAGTGACATCCGCAATCAGCCCCAGCATTTT.

Only one count was recorded for this clone. The chain employs TRBV18 and TRBJ2-5; maybe TRBD2 (5 bases). The CDR3 is made up of 13 amino acids. Trimming removed 3 bases at V and 5 bases at J, with 10 bases between. CDR1 KGHSH and CDR2 LQKENI come from the germline V gene. CDR3 nucleotides: TGTGCCAGCTCACCGGCAGGCGGGGAGACCCAGTACTTC. The encoded protein is CASSPAGGETQYF.

The rearrangement links TRBV13 to TRBJ1-2; D call uncertain. Trimming took 5 bases from V and 8 from J, leaving 12 bases between them. Germline V gene lookup returns CDR1 PRHDT and CDR2 FYEKMQ (reference sequence). The CDR3 covers 12 residues. The CDR3 loop reads CASSPQVTGYTF. The CDR3 bases are TGTGCCAGCAGCCCGCAGGTGACCGGCTACACCTTC.

V gene TRBV9 combines with J gene TRBJ2-3, with D tentatively TRBD2 (5 bases). In germline, CDR1 is SGDLS, CDR2 YYNGEE. V was shortened by 6 bases and J by 9 bases, with 17 bases between the two germline ends. The CDR3 totals 13 residues. The CDR3 reads CASTLDRTGTQYF. In DNA form, the CDR3 reads TGTGCCAGCACCCTTGACCGGACGGGGACGCAGTATTTT.

The chain is built from TRBV4-2 and TRBJ1-4; D is uncertain. The CDR3 covers 14 residues. Germline V gives CDR1 LGHNA, CDR2 YNFKEQ. V was trimmed by 2 bases and J by 4 bases, leaving 8 bases between them. The CDR3 nucleotides read TGTGCCAGCAGCCAAAGTCGGTTTAATGAAAAACTGTTTTTT. Its translation is CASSQSRFNEKLFF.

This rearrangement joins TRBV18 to TRBJ2-7; D uncertain. From germline, CDR1 is KGHSH and CDR2 LQKENI. The ends were cut back, 1 base at V and 6 bases at J, with 13 bases in the middle. CDR3 length: 14 residues. The chain's CDR3 is CASSPRLDGGEQYF. The DNA of the CDR3 is TGTGCCAGCTCACCACGGCTAGATGGTGGCGAGCAGTACTTC.

This rearrangement joins TRBV6-5 to TRBJ2-1; 7 bases map to TRBD1. Trimming cost V 9 bases and J 9 bases; bases outside gene matches: 11. The CDR3 has 13 residues. Germline CDR1 MNHEY, CDR2 SVGAGI. CDR3 amino acids: CASVRGQGGEQFF. In DNA form, the CDR3 reads TGTGCCAGTGTAAGGGGGCAGGGCGGTGAGCAGTTCTTC.

This clone was seen only a few times. The V call is TRBV11-2, the J call TRBJ2-7; 7 bases align to TRBD2. J gave up 2 bases and V 2 bases, and 6 bases lay outside the gene matches. Looked up from germline, CDR1 is SGHAT and CDR2 is FQNNGV. The CDR3 contains 15 residues. CDR3 DNA: TGTGCCAGCAGCTTAAGGCTAGCGGCTACCTACGAGCAGTACTTC. Amino acids: CASSLRLAATYEQYF. The variable domain in full, completed from reference TRBV11-2 and TRBJ2-7, reads EAGVAQSPRYKIIEKRQSVAFWCNPISGHATLYWYQQILGQGPKLLIQFQNNGVVDDSQLPKDRFSAERLKGVDSTLKIQPAKLEDSAVYLCASSLRLAATYEQYFGPGTRLTVT.

The J gene is TRBJ1-2, the V gene TRBV18; 7 bases map to TRBD1. The trim removed 6 bases at V and 8 bases at J, leaving 12 bases unmatched. The CDR3 loop spans 14 amino acids. CDR1 and CDR2 (germline): KGHSH, LQKENI. The CDR3 sequence is CASSAGTVTLGYTF. The CDR3 nucleotides are TGTGCCAGCTCGGCCGGGACAGTAACGTTAGGCTACACCTTC.